The 9 T cell receptor beta chains below were found in one sample sequenced in a study of immune reconstitution after stem cell transplant in scleroderma. TCRdb redid the calling of the RT-PCR reads with MiXCR, one entry per CDR3 protein. The sample has a few thousand distinct CDR3 sequences, less than 10% seen once. Sampling was conducted before or after autologous hematopoietic stem cell transplantation (not recorded which). These receptors were taken from a male donor with systemic sclerosis.

This clonotype is classed as medium-sized (0.01 to 0.1%). This chain connects TRBV20-1 to TRBJ1-2, with a weak D call TRBD1 (6 bases). Germline assignment: CDR1 DFQATT and CDR2 SNEGSKA (reference sequence). The CDR3 totals 14 residues. V was trimmed by 6 bases and J by 4 bases, leaving 18 bases between them. The CDR3 is CSAPRGGLTYGYTF. The DNA of the CDR3 is TGCAGTGCCCCCAGGGGAGGTCTTACCTATGGCTACACCTTC.

In its sample, this clonotype was seen a few times. The chain carries TRBV2 and TRBJ2-5; D ambiguous. Germline values: CDR1 SNHLY, CDR2 FYNNEI. This CDR3 is built from 12 residues. The V end lost 8 bases, the J end lost 1 base, and 8 bases lay between the germline ends. Written as DNA, the CDR3 is TGTGCCAGCGCAATTACCCAAGAGACCCAGTACTTC. Amino acid sequence: CASAITQETQYF.

This clonotype is classed as medium-sized (0.01 to 0.1%). The chain employs TRBV7-9 and TRBJ2-3, with D unresolved. This CDR3 spans 13 amino acids. V lost 3 bases and J 5 bases, leaving 9 bases between the germline ends. Germline CDR1 is SEHNR and CDR2 is FQNEAQ (reference sequence). For the CDR3, the DNA is TGTGCCAGCAGCTTCGGCTTAGGAGATACGCAGTATTTT. It specifies CASSFGLGDTQYF.

By frequency in the sample, this clonotype is medium-sized. The chain has TRBV7-3 and TRBJ2-3; 8 bases fit TRBD1. The CDR3 is made up of 15 amino acids. CDR1 is SGHTA and CDR2 is FQGTGA in the germline V gene. The V and J ends lost 1 base and 2 bases, in that order; junction bases with no gene match: 2. The CDR3 coding sequence is TGTGCCAGCAGCTTAAAGGACAGGGTCACAGATACGCAGTATTTT. It is translated as CASSLKDRVTDTQYF.

V is TRBV7-3 and J is TRBJ2-3; D is undetermined. The CDR3 contains 15 residues. Germline-derived CDR1 and CDR2 are SGHTA and FQGTGA. V dropped 5 bases and J dropped 1 base, with 13 bases sitting between them. This CDR3 reads CASSPGTHRTDTQYF. For the CDR3, the DNA is TGTGCCAGCAGCCCTGGAACCCACCGCACAGATACGCAGTATTTT. Drawing the rest from reference TRBV7-3 and TRBJ2-3, the complete variable domain is GAGVSQTPSNKVTEKGKYVELRCDPISGHTALYWYRQSLGQGPEFLIYFQGTGAADDSGLPNDRFFAVRPEGSVSTLKIQRTERGDSAVYLCASSPGTHRTDTQYFGPGTRLTVL.

This clonotype turned up a few times. The chain has TRBV21-1 and TRBJ2-3; the D call TRBD1 from the table was never checked on the DNA. TRBV21-1 is a pseudogene segment. CDR3 length: 15 amino acids. The CDR3 here is CASSMHRGPTDTQYF. CDR3 DNA: TGTGCCAGCAGCATGCACAGGGGCCCCACAGATACGCAGTATTTT.

This clonotype was detected only a few times. The V gene is TRBV5-5, the J gene TRBJ2-7; a possible D gene is TRBD1 (6 bases). CDR1 SGHKS and CDR2 YYEKEE come from the germline V gene (reference sequence). V was trimmed by 1 base and J by 4 bases, leaving 18 bases between them. CDR3 length: 16 amino acids. The CDR3 region has the DNA TGTGCCAGCAGCTTGAACCCAGGGGCGGCAGAGTACGAGCAGTACTTC. Encoded protein: CASSLNPGAAEYEQYF.

In this sample, this clonotype turned up a few times. The genes are TRBV5-1 and TRBJ2-1, with 7 bases lining up with TRBD1. The CDR3 is 17 residues long. Germline CDR1 and CDR2: SGHRS and YFSETQ. Unmatched junction bases numbered 10, after V lost 0 bases and J lost 4 bases. As DNA, the CDR3 is TGCGCCAGCAGCTTGGAGGGGGCCCCCGCTTATTACAATGAGCAGTTCTTC. Translated, it gives CASSLEGAPAYYNEQFF.

This clonotype is categorized as medium-sized. The V call is TRBV6-1, the J call TRBJ2-3; D is possibly TRBD1 or TRBD2 (5 bases each). Per germline, CDR1 MNHNS and CDR2 SASEGT. V lost 10 bases to trimming and J lost 2 bases, with 19 bases between them. This CDR3 contains 15 residues. The CDR3 coding sequence is TGTGCCATCCGACGAACGGGACCCTCCACAGATACGCAGTATTTT. As protein: CAIRRTGPSTDTQYF.